The 18 T cell receptor beta chains listed next were all sequenced from one sample in a study of blood T cell repertoires in COVID-19. Method: immunoSEQ multiplex PCR; TCRdb's copy keeps in-frame clones and lacks some. The sample has around 250,000 clones; approximately 91% are singletons. Sequencing was done on a sample of PBMCs or T cells enriched from blood (not recorded which). These TCRs come from a human donor in a cohort exposed to, infected with or recovered from COVID-19 (not recorded which). The donor label of this sample is uncertain.

The chain links TRBV5-5 to TRBJ1-1; D perhaps matches TRBD1 (5 bases). Germline V gene sequence: CDR1 SGHKS, CDR2 YYEKEE (reference sequence). V was shortened by 0 bases and J by 0 bases, with 12 bases between the two germline ends. The CDR3 sequence is 16 residues long. CDR3 amino acids: CASSLDWGGMNTEAFF. The CDR3 DNA reads TGTGCCAGCAGCTTGGATTGGGGCGGGATGAACACTGAAGCTTTCTTT.

The gene calls are TRBV18 and TRBJ1-4; a possible D gene is TRBD1 (6 bases). Germline CDR1 KGHSH, CDR2 LQKENI. The CDR3 covers 15 residues. V was clipped by 4 bases and J by 0 bases, with 9 bases between them. The CDR3 spells CASSRQAATNEKLFF. Written as DNA, the CDR3 is TGTGCCAGCTCACGACAGGCTGCAACTAATGAAAAACTGTTTTTT. Looking up the rest from reference TRBV18 and TRBJ1-4 gives the full variable domain: NAGVMQNPRHLVRRRGQEARLRCSPMKGHSHVYWYRQLPEEGLKFMVYLQKENIIDESGMPKERFSAEFPKEGPSILRIQQVVRGDSAAYFCASSRQAATNEKLFFGSGTQLSVL.

The chain recombines TRBV20-1 with TRBJ2-1; tentatively, D is TRBD1 (6 bases). Trimming cost V 3 bases and J 7 bases, with 16 bases left between them. CDR3 size: 14 residues. Germline V CDR1 and CDR2: DFQATT, SNEGSKA (reference sequence). As DNA, the CDR3 is TGCAGTGCTAGTCCCCGCGCAGGGGCAAATGAGCAGTTCTTC. Protein: CSASPRAGANEQFF.

J is TRBJ2-3 and V is TRBV4-2; D is perhaps TRBD1 (5 bases). The CDR3 runs to 17 residues. CDR1 is LGHNA and CDR2 is YNFKEQ in the germline V gene. With 3 bases removed from V and 3 bases from J, the gap between germline ends came to 19 bases. CDR3 sequence reads: CASSQMSTQDNTDTQYF. CDR3 sequence (DNA): TGTGCCAGCAGCCAGATGAGCACACAGGACAATACAGATACGCAGTATTTT.

Of note for this clone: At the DNA level, this CDR3 is encoded by other sequences in the same sample as well. V and J are TRBV4-1 and TRBJ2-1, with 7 nucleotides matching TRBD2. Germline lookup yields CDR1 MGHRA and CDR2 YSYEKL. The CDR3 has 15 residues. V trimming: 4 bases; J trimming: 3 bases; junction bases outside the gene matches: 6. CDR3 amino acids: CASSLSPSGYNEQFF. The CDR3, as DNA: TGCGCCAGCAGCCTAAGTCCTAGCGGCTACAATGAGCAGTTCTTC.

The rearrangement uses TRBV15 and TRBJ1-2, with D hard to call. CDR1 is LNHNV, CDR2 YYDKDF, per germline (reference sequence). Trimming cost V 9 bases and J 1 base, with 18 bases left between them. This CDR3 comprises 15 residues. CDR3 coding DNA: TGTGCCACTAAAAAGCTCGCGGGTCTTAACTATGGCTACACCTTC. It translates to CATKKLAGLNYGYTF.

J is TRBJ1-2 and V is TRBV7-9; the D is unclear. Between the trimmed V and J ends, which lost 2 bases and 8 bases, there was a span of 6 bases. CDR3 size: 11 residues. Germline V gives CDR1 SEHNR, CDR2 FQNEAQ (reference sequence). This chain's CDR3 is CASSLPVGYTF. Written as DNA, the CDR3 is TGTGCCAGCAGCTTACCAGTCGGCTACACCTTC.

The chain joins TRBV27 to TRBJ1-2; 9 bases are shared with TRBD1. Unmatched junction bases numbered 7, after V lost 5 bases and J lost 3 bases. CDR3 length: 15 residues. The germline V gene encodes CDR1 MNHEY and CDR2 SMNVEV (reference sequence). DNA of the CDR3: TGTGCCAGCAGTCCACAGGGGGCGATATACTATGGCTACACCTTC. Translating it yields CASSPQGAIYYGYTF.

V and J are TRBV5-8 and TRBJ2-3; the match to TRBD2 covers 9 bases. Germline lookup yields CDR1 SGHTS and CDR2 YDEGEE. This CDR3 is 16 amino acids long. The trim removed 4 bases at V and 0 bases at J, leaving 6 bases unmatched. The CDR3 nucleotides read TGTGCCAGCAGCGGCGGGACTAGCAGAAGCACAGATACGCAGTATTTT. The encoded protein is CASSGGTSRSTDTQYF.

The chain employs TRBV30 and TRBJ1-1, with D tentatively TRBD1 (5 bases). This CDR3 contains 13 residues. The V gene lost 5 bases and the J gene lost 4 bases, with 14 bases spanning the gap. The germline CDR1 and CDR2 sequences are GTSNPN and SVGIG (reference sequence). CDR3 nucleotide sequence: TGTGCCTGGCAAATTACAACAGGCACTGAAGCTTTCTTT. Translated, it gives CAWQITTGTEAFF.

CDR3 bases: TGTGCCAGCGCCCAGGGGAGCTCTGGAAACACCATATATTTT. Its translation is CASAQGSSGNTIYF. This chain connects TRBV19 to TRBJ1-3, with a weak D call TRBD1 (6 bases). V was pared by 9 bases and J by 0 bases, with 12 bases between. Germline CDR1 is LNHDA and CDR2 is SQIVND (reference sequence). CDR3 size: 14 residues.

To note about this clone: Relative to the germline gene, one junction end is altered; a read error may explain this. The genes are TRBV9 and TRBJ1-2, with D possibly being TRBD1 (5 bases). Germline loops: CDR1 SGDLS, CDR2 YYNGEE. This CDR3 contains 15 residues. CDR3 sequence: CASSVEGAFNHGYTF. CDR3 nucleotides: TGTGCCAGCAGCGTAGAAGGGGCATTTAACCATGGCTACACCTTC. Full variable domain (remainder filled in from reference TRBV9 and TRBJ1-2): DSGVTQTPKHLITATGQRVTLRCSPRSGDLSVYWYQQSLDQGLQFLIQYYNGEERAKGNILERFSAQQFPDLHSELNLSSLELGDSALYFCASSVEGAFNHGYTFGSGTRLTVV.

The V gene is TRBV4-1, the J gene TRBJ2-7; TRBD2 aligns across 8 bases. The CDR3 is made up of 14 amino acids. With V trimmed by 4 bases and J by 5 bases, 7 bases remained unmatched. Germline CDR1 and CDR2: MGHRA and YSYEKL. CDR3 DNA: TGCGCCAGCAGCCCCCACCCGGGAGGGGACGAGCAGTACTTC. Translated, it gives CASSPHPGGDEQYF.

The CDR3 sequence: CASSSPGMGNQPQHF. CDR3 DNA sequence: TGTGCCAGTAGTTCCCCGGGTATGGGCAATCAGCCCCAGCATTTT. This chain uses TRBV19 with TRBJ1-5; D call uncertain. The germline V and J ends were trimmed by 5 bases and 2 bases, with 13 bases remaining between them. Germline-derived CDR1 and CDR2 are LNHDA and SQIVND (reference sequence). The CDR3 has 15 amino acids.

The chain couples TRBV7-8 to TRBJ2-3; TRBD2 agrees at 10 bases. CDR3 length: 20 amino acids. From germline, CDR1 is SGHVS and CDR2 FQNEAQ. Trimming at V came to 1 base and at J to 0 bases, leaving 13 bases not matched to a gene. The CDR3: CASSLVRISGGYASTDTQYF. In DNA, the CDR3 is TGTGCCAGCAGCTTAGTGCGGATTAGCGGGGGGTACGCTAGCACAGATACGCAGTATTTT.

The V and J genes are TRBV24-1 and TRBJ1-5; TRBD1 matches at 8 bases. V shed 4 bases, J shed 6 bases, and the junction held 4 bases outside the gene matches. The CDR3 spans 14 residues. Per the germline V gene, CDR1 is KGHDR and CDR2 is SFDVKD. As DNA, the CDR3 is TGTGCCACCAGTGACACAGGGGGAGGTCAGCCCCAGCATTTT. The encoded protein is CATSDTGGGQPQHF.

V gene TRBV4-3 combines with J gene TRBJ2-3, with TRBD2 matching over 10 bases. This CDR3 spans 18 amino acids. Germline values: CDR1 LGHNA, CDR2 YSLEER. V dropped 0 bases and J dropped 1; count of bases not matched to a gene: 7. The CDR3 spells CASSQDRASGGRTDTQYF. For the CDR3, the DNA is TGCGCCAGCAGCCAAGATCGGGCTAGCGGGGGCCGCACAGATACGCAGTATTTT.

V gene TRBV30 combines with J gene TRBJ2-7; a possible D gene is TRBD2 (6 bases). V shed 3 bases and J shed 2 bases, with 17 bases lying between them. Germline CDR1 and CDR2: GTSNPN and SVGIG (reference sequence). This CDR3 comprises 15 residues. CDR3 DNA: TGTGCCTGGAGCCAAATCCGGGAGCCCGCCTACGAGCAGTACTTC. Translated: CAWSQIREPAYEQYF.